The rows below give T cell receptor beta chains drawn from one sample of a study of CD8 T cells in ankylosing spondylitis. Via MiXCR, TCRdb re-called the 5' RACE reads, giving one row per CDR3 protein. The table shows tens of thousands of distinct CDR3 sequences, with less than 6% occurring only once. The source material was blood, either unsorted or a sorted T cell fraction (not recorded which). These receptors were taken from a male donor with ankylosing spondylitis or in good health (not recorded which). The CDR3 runs from the conserved cysteine through the conserved F or W. D genes are given only for firm matches. Clone size appears in some rows only: once, few, many, or a class for an expanded clone.

many,TRBV4-3,TRBD1,TRBJ1-6,TGCGCCAGCAGCCAACAAACTCCGGGACAGGGGAGGAGTTCACCCCTCCACTTT,CASSQQTPGQGRSSPLHF
many,TRBV24-1,NA,TRBJ1-3,TGTGCCACCAGTGATCCGAAAAGGGGCGGAAACACCATATATTTT,CATSDPKRGGNTIYF
many,TRBV23-1,TRBD1,TRBJ2-7,TGCGCCAGCCGCCCCCTTAGTGGGAGGACAGGGGTTTTCTACGAGCAGTACTTC,CASRPLSGRTGVFYEQYF
many,TRBV28,TRBD1,TRBJ1-4,TGTGCCAGCATTTCAGGGGGAAGCGGCCCCAATGAAAAACTGTTTTTT,CASISGGSGPNEKLFF
many,TRBV15,NA,TRBJ1-2,TGTGCCACCAGCAGAGAGGGGTACAGTAACAATGGCTACACCTTC,CATSREGYSNNGYTF
many,TRBV7-7,TRBD1,TRBJ2-2,TGTGCCAGCAGCCAAGTCCCGGGACAGGGTTCTGGCACCGGGGAGCTGTTTTTT,CASSQVPGQGSGTGELFF
many,TRBV5-1,TRBD1,TRBJ2-7,TGCGCCAGCAGCTCGTCCGGGACAGGGGCTTCCGAGCAGTACTTC,CASSSSGTGASEQYF
many,TRBV4-1,NA,TRBJ2-1,TGCGCCAGCAGCCTCCGGGGCGGCCAGGTCTCCTACAATGAGCAGTTCTTC,CASSLRGGQVSYNEQFF
many,TRBV24-1,NA,TRBJ2-3,TGTGCCACCAGTGATTTGGCAGGGACCGGAGATACGCAGTATTTT,CATSDLAGTGDTQYF
many,TRBV5-1,TRBD1,TRBJ1-1,TGCGCCAGCAGGATGGGGACAGGGACCACTGAAGCTTTCTTT,CASRMGTGTTEAFF
many,TRBV11-2,NA,TRBJ1-6,TGTGCCAGCAGACTAGCGTATTCACCCCTCCACTTT,CASRLAYSPLHF
NA,TRBV7-2,NA,TRBJ2-2,TGTGCCAGCAGCCGAGACGCGAACACCGGGGAGCTGTTTTTT,CASSRDANTGELFF
many,TRBV12-3/TRBV12-4,NA,TRBJ2-3,TGTGCCAGCAAGAGGAGTCCCACAGATACGCAGTATTTT,CASKRSPTDTQYF
many,TRBV11-2,TRBD1,TRBJ2-7,TGTGCCAGCAGCTTAACCACAGGGGAGCCCTACGAGCAGTACTTC,CASSLTTGEPYEQYF
few,TRBV7-9,NA,TRBJ2-4,TGTGCCAGCAGCCCCACGGGCGGGGACGTAGCCAAAAACATTCAGTACTTC,CASSPTGGDVAKNIQYF
many,TRBV29-1,NA,TRBJ1-2,TGCAGCGCCGGAGCGGGCGGCTACACCTTC,CSAGAGGYTF
many,TRBV4-1,NA,TRBJ1-1,TGCGCCAGCAGCCAAGAAGTAAGGGCGATCACTGAAGCTTTCTTT,CASSQEVRAITEAFF
many,TRBV5-1,TRBD1,TRBJ2-7,TGCGCCAGCAGCGTGATCGCCGGGACAGGGGCCGAGCAGTACTTC,CASSVIAGTGAEQYF
many,TRBV9,NA,TRBJ1-1,TGTGCCAGCAGCTCGACGGTCGGGCGAAACGCTGAAGCTTTCTTT,CASSSTVGRNAEAFF
NA,TRBV3-1,NA,TRBJ1-5,TGTGCCAGCAGCCAAGGGATAAGCAATCAGCCCCAGCATTTT,CASSQGISNQPQHF
many,TRBV13,NA,TRBJ1-5,TGTGCCAGCAGCTTGGGGGGTCGGAATCAGCCCCAGCATTTT,CASSLGGRNQPQHF
many,TRBV6-1,NA,TRBJ2-7,TGTGCCAGCAGCCGTGCCGGACAGTGGTACGAGCAGTACTTC,CASSRAGQWYEQYF
many,TRBV12-3/TRBV12-4,TRBD2,TRBJ2-3,TGTGCCAGCAGCAGCTATCGCGGGGGGACCAGCACAGATACGCAGTATTTT,CASSSYRGGTSTDTQYF
many,TRBV30,TRBD1,TRBJ2-7,TGTGCCTCGGACAGGGACTACGAGCAGTACTTC,CASDRDYEQYF
many,TRBV20-1,TRBD1,TRBJ1-4,TGCAGTGCTGTTCCGGGACAGGGGCCCGAAAAACTGTTTTTT,CSAVPGQGPEKLFF
many,TRBV5-1,TRBD1,TRBJ1-2,TGCGCCAGCAGCTGGGACAGGGATGGCTACACCTTC,CASSWDRDGYTF
NA,TRBV7-2,NA,TRBJ2-7,TGTGCCAGCAGCTTAGCGCTGGCAGCCACCTACGAGCAGTACTTC,CASSLALAATYEQYF
few,TRBV7-9,NA,TRBJ2-1,TGTGCCAGCAGCTTAAGGAATCCCTACAATGAGCAGTTCTTC,CASSLRNPYNEQFF
many,TRBV10-3,TRBD1,TRBJ1-1,TGTGCCATCATTGACGGGACAGGGCGGAACACTGAAGCTTTCTTT,CAIIDGTGRNTEAFF
many,TRBV29-1,TRBD1,TRBJ2-1,TGCAGCGTACGGGACAGCGCCTACAATGAGCAGTTCTTC,CSVRDSAYNEQFF
many,TRBV10-3,NA,TRBJ2-7,TGTGCCATCAGTGATTCCGACAGCTACGAGCAGTACTTC,CAISDSDSYEQYF
many,TRBV6-1,NA,TRBJ2-7,TGTGCCAGCAGTGCGTTCGGAGGGCCCGAGCAGTACTTC,CASSAFGGPEQYF
NA,TRBV7-2,NA,TRBJ2-1,TGTGCCAGCAGCGACCTAAACAATGAGCAGTTCTTC,CASSDLNNEQFF
few,TRBV7-7,TRBD2,TRBJ2-6,TGTGCCTCCGGGGTGGGGAGGGCTGGGGCCAACGTCCTGACTTTC,CASGVGRAGANVLTF
many,TRBV5-1,NA,TRBJ2-7,TGCGCCAGCAGCTTGGAAGGGGCGGGTTACTACGAGCAGTACTTC,CASSLEGAGYYEQYF
many,TRBV27,TRBD1,TRBJ1-5,TGTGCCAGCAGTTCCGGGCCGGGACAGTATAGCAATCAGCCCCAGCATTTT,CASSSGPGQYSNQPQHF
many,TRBV11-2,NA,TRBJ2-7,TGTGCCAGCAGCTATGTCGGGACGATCTCCTACGAGCAGTACTTC,CASSYVGTISYEQYF
many,TRBV19,NA,TRBJ2-1,TGTGCCAGTAGTATCATGGGAAATGAGCAGTTCTTC,CASSIMGNEQFF
many,TRBV29-1,TRBD1,TRBJ2-5,TGCAGCGTTGCCAGGGGGGAGACCCAGTACTTC,CSVARGETQYF
few,TRBV7-9,NA,TRBJ2-4,TGTGCCAGCAGCTACGGACAACTTTTAGCCAAAAACATTCAGTACTTC,CASSYGQLLAKNIQYF
many,TRBV28,TRBD2,TRBJ2-3,TGTGCCAGCAGTTTTCCTCTAGCGGGGGGGCTAGATACGCAGTATTTT,CASSFPLAGGLDTQYF
NA,TRBV6-5,TRBD1,TRBJ2-2,TGTGCCAGCCGGGACAGGGGACTCACCGGGGAGCTGTTTTTT,CASRDRGLTGELFF